The source of this T cell receptor (beta chain) is a study of blood T cell repertoires in COVID-19. Here immunoSEQ multiplex PCR was the method, and the copy in TCRdb shows in-frame clones only, minus some. The table lists about 130,000 clones, 90% to 95% of them singletons, with around 2.1% in the top ten. The CDR3 loop spans 14 amino acids. Germline V gene sequence: CDR1 SQVTM, CDR2 ANQGSEA. V shed 6 bases and J shed 7 bases, with 18 bases lying between them. The V and J genes are TRBV29-1 and TRBJ2-2; tentatively, D is TRBD1 (6 bases). The source is a man aged 50-59 years with COVID-19, enrolled during active disease. The specimen was peripheral blood. The CDR3 region is CSVPAQGSDGELFF. CDR3 bases: TGCAGCGTCCCTGCACAGGGTAGTGACGGGGAGCTGTTTTTT.